These 31 T cell receptor beta chains originate from one sample sequenced in a study of cytomegalovirus exposure and HLA in healthy donors. The PCR was carried out with 60 Vbeta primers and 13 Jbeta primers. Assay: immunoSEQ multiplex PCR; the TCRdb copy retains only in-frame clones and omits some. The sample includes about 150,000 clones, over 60% of them seen just once. Sequencing used PBMCs. The receptors shown here come from a man aged 35 to 55 in good health and CMV-seropositive.

This chain uses TRBV9 with TRBJ2-5; D is unresolved. The V and J ends lost 1 base and 0 bases respectively, with 4 bases between them. CDR1 is SGDLS and CDR2 is YYNGEE in the germline V gene. The CDR3 sequence is 13 residues long. The DNA of the CDR3 is TGTGCCAGCAGCGTATCGTACCAAGAGACCCAGTACTTC. It is translated as CASSVSYQETQYF.

This clone occurred a few times. The chain recombines TRBV19 with TRBJ1-2; D may be TRBD1 (5 bases). The germline gives CDR1 LNHDA, CDR2 SQIVND (reference sequence). Deletions cut 5 bases from V and 2 bases from J, with 15 bases between. CDR3 size: 15 residues. The CDR3 nucleotides are TGTGCCAGTAGTCCCCGATGGGGGGACAACTATGGCTACACCTTC. Protein: CASSPRWGDNYGYTF.

The chain links TRBV25-1 to TRBJ1-6, with 7 bases fitting TRBD1. CDR3 length equals 17 residues. J lost 8 bases, V lost 3 bases, and 13 bases had no gene match. Germline CDR1 MGHDK, CDR2 SYGVNS. DNA for the CDR3: TGTGCCAGCAGTGATAGATCAGGGGGGCTTTACGATTCACCCCTCCACTTT. Its protein product is CASSDRSGGLYDSPLHF.

CDR3 region: CASGTSGRANTGELFF. The CDR3 region has the DNA TGTGCCAGCGGCACTAGCGGGAGAGCGAACACCGGGGAGCTGTTTTTT. The chain recombines TRBV7-6 with TRBJ2-2; 11 bases are shared with TRBD2. CDR1 and CDR2 (germline): SGHVS, FNYEAQ. V lost 8 bases, J lost 0 bases, and 5 bases stayed unmatched. The CDR3 sequence is 16 residues long. The variable domain in full, with the rest retrieved from reference TRBV7-6 and TRBJ2-2, is GAGVSQSPRYKVTKRGQDVALRCDPISGHVSLYWYRQALGQGPEFLTYFNYEAQQDKSGLPNDRFSAERPEGSISTLTIQRTEQRDSAMYRCASGTSGRANTGELFFGEGSRLTVL.

This chain links TRBV5-4 with TRBJ2-7; TRBD1 is a possible D gene (6 bases). The CDR3 is 14 residues long. Deletions cut 0 bases from V and 6 bases from J, with 13 bases between. Germline V gives CDR1 SGHNT, CDR2 YYREEE (reference sequence). The chain's CDR3 is CASSLAGQRFEQYF. CDR3 in DNA: TGTGCCAGCAGCTTGGCCGGACAGCGCTTCGAGCAGTACTTC.

As concerns this clone: A junction end diverges from the germline sequence, so it may reflect a read error. The chain carries TRBV7-9 and TRBJ2-5; 9 positions agree with TRBD1. Germline V gene data show CDR1 as SEHNR and CDR2 as FQNEAQ (reference sequence). CDR3 length equals 14 residues. The CDR3 loop is CSSSFDRGVETQYF. For the CDR3, the DNA is TGTTCCAGCAGCTTTGACAGGGGGGTAGAGACCCAGTACTTC.

CDR3 DNA sequence: TGTGCCAGCAGCCACAAGACTAGCGGGTATTCCTACGAGCAGTACTTC. Translating it yields CASSHKTSGYSYEQYF. The chain links TRBV11-1 to TRBJ2-5; 10 bases agree with TRBD2. Near its end, the DNA agrees better with TRBJ2-7, so the J call may be wrong. Germline V gives CDR1 SGHAT, CDR2 FQDESV (reference sequence). This CDR3 has 16 residues.

The chain is built from TRBV13 and TRBJ1-1; TRBD1 aligns across 7 bases. CDR3 length equals 15 residues. V was clipped by 5 bases and J by 1 base; unmatched bases: 7. Germline V CDR1 and CDR2: PRHDT, FYEKMQ (reference sequence). The CDR3 loop reads CASSPQGRTNTEAFF. The CDR3 DNA sequence: TGTGCCAGCAGCCCACAGGGGCGGACGAACACTGAAGCTTTCTTT.

This clone was counted a few times. The rearrangement uses TRBV7-9 and TRBJ2-3; 8 bases align to TRBD2. Trimming cost V 5 bases and J 9 bases; bases outside gene matches: 13. The CDR3 is made up of 15 amino acids. Looked up from germline, CDR1 is SEHNR and CDR2 is FQNEAQ (reference sequence). This CDR3 is CASSPPAGGAGTQYF. Here the CDR3 DNA reads TGTGCCAGCAGCCCCCCGGCGGGAGGAGCAGGCACGCAGTATTTT.

In this sample, this clone turned up a few times. The chain joins TRBV6-5 to TRBJ1-1, with TRBD1 matching 8 bases. Germline CDR1 reads MNHEY; CDR2 reads SVGAGI. The CDR3 covers 15 residues. V was pared by 6 bases and J by 5 bases, with 11 bases of the junction left unmatched. CDR3 DNA sequence: TGTGCCAGCAGGGAACCAGGGGGCGCACTTACTGAAGCTTTCTTT. Translated: CASREPGGALTEAFF.

The rearrangement joins TRBV11-1 to TRBJ2-1; D gene uncertain. The CDR3 contains 15 residues. Per the germline V gene, CDR1 is SGHAT and CDR2 is FQDESV (reference sequence). The V gene lost 6 bases and the J gene lost 6 bases, with 18 bases spanning the gap. Here the CDR3 reads CASRKSRFSRNEQFF. CDR3 in DNA: TGTGCCAGCAGGAAAAGCAGGTTTAGTCGCAATGAGCAGTTCTTC.

The rearrangement links TRBV5-1 to TRBJ2-5, with 9 bases that match TRBD2. The length of the CDR3 is 16 residues. In germline, CDR1 is SGHRS, CDR2 YFSETQ. J gave up 5 bases and V 0 bases, and 8 bases lay outside the gene matches. This CDR3 is CASSLAQAGGPETQYF. The CDR3, as DNA: TGCGCCAGCAGCTTGGCCCAGGCGGGAGGGCCGGAGACCCAGTACTTC.

V usage is TRBV7-8 and J usage is TRBJ2-5, with 9 bases that match TRBD2. This CDR3 region has 15 residues. V shed 8 bases and J 5 bases; nucleotides not matched to a gene: 12. Germline V CDR1 and CDR2: SGHVS, FQNEAQ. In nucleotides, the CDR3 is TGTGCCAGCCTTAGGGACTTAGCGGGAGTGGAGACCCAGTACTTC. Its translation is CASLRDLAGVETQYF.

The chain employs TRBV30 and TRBJ2-1; maybe TRBD1 (6 bases). Deletions cut 3 bases from V and 14 bases from J, with 23 bases between. Germline V CDR1 and CDR2: GTSNPN, SVGIG (reference sequence). CDR3 length: 14 amino acids. CDR3 amino acids: CAWRHGNRAMGEFF. In DNA, the CDR3 is TGTGCCTGGAGGCATGGTAACAGGGCCATGGGAGAGTTCTTC.

The chain joins TRBV4-1 to TRBJ2-5, with 10 bases lining up with TRBD2. CDR1 MGHRA and CDR2 YSYEKL come from the germline V gene. The CDR3 is 15 amino acids. V trimming: 2 bases; J trimming: 1 base; junction bases outside the gene matches: 1. The CDR3 loop reads CASSQRTSGQETQYF. CDR3 in DNA: TGCGCCAGCAGCCAAAGGACTAGCGGCCAAGAGACCCAGTACTTC.

The rearrangement links TRBV7-2 to TRBJ1-2; D gene unclear. Trimming left V 1 base short and J 0 bases short, with 9 bases between. This CDR3 region has 15 residues. Germline values: CDR1 SGHTA, CDR2 FQGNSA. As DNA, the CDR3 is TGTGCCAGCAGCTTAGGAGGCGGATCTAACTATGGCTACACCTTC. This codes for CASSLGGGSNYGYTF.

The chain combines TRBV4-1 with TRBJ2-3; 10 bases are shared with TRBD2. The trim removed 5 bases at V and 4 bases at J, leaving 6 bases unmatched. The CDR3 spans 15 residues. Germline V gives CDR1 MGHRA, CDR2 YSYEKL. CDR3 residues: CASSGLAVGPDTQYF. The CDR3 bases are TGCGCCAGCAGCGGACTAGCGGTGGGCCCAGATACGCAGTATTTT.

This chain connects TRBV11-1 to TRBJ2-5, with TRBD2 matching over 7 bases. This CDR3 is 14 amino acids long. Germline V gene lookup returns CDR1 SGHAT and CDR2 FQDESV (reference sequence). Unmatched junction bases numbered 9, after V lost 6 bases and J lost 5 bases. The CDR3 DNA is TGTGCCAGCAGAACCCGGGGGGAAGGCGAGACCCAGTACTTC. Protein: CASRTRGEGETQYF.

The V and J genes are TRBV10-2 and TRBJ2-5; tentative D call: TRBD2 (7 bases). V was cut by 8 bases and J by 7 bases, with 26 bases left in between. Germline V gives CDR1 WSHSY, CDR2 SAAADI. This CDR3 spans 16 amino acids. CDR3 in DNA: TGCGCCAGCCTACTTCAGGGGACCGGGGGGAAGGGGACCCAGTACTTC. Its translation is CASLLQGTGGKGTQYF.

This clone was picked up one time. This chain links TRBV21-1 with TRBJ2-1; TRBD2 reflects the table's D call only, with no check against the DNA. TRBV21-1 is an annotated pseudogene. CDR3 length: 20 residues. The CDR3 loop reads CASSTPIRWLAGEGYNEQFF. CDR3 nucleotide sequence: TGTGCCAGCAGCACTCCGATACGTTGGCTAGCGGGAGAGGGGTACAATGAGCAGTTCTTC.

Judged by abundance, this clone is medium-sized. The CDR3 DNA follows: TGCGCCAGCAGTGCGGTGGGGGGGATAGATGAAAAACTGTTTTTT. Amino acids: CASSAVGGIDEKLFF. The V and J genes are TRBV10-2 and TRBJ1-4; D is perhaps TRBD1 (5 bases). Trimming pared 4 bases from V and 6 bases from J, leaving 15 bases between. Germline CDR1 and CDR2: WSHSY and SAAADI. This CDR3 comprises 15 residues.

The gene calls are TRBV2 and TRBJ2-1, with 7 bases matching TRBD1. V lost 9 bases, J lost 0 bases, and 8 bases stayed unmatched. The CDR3 length is 15 residues. Germline CDR1 is SNHLY and CDR2 is FYNNEI. CDR3 region: CASSTGESSYNEQFF. CDR3 in DNA: TGTGCCAGTAGTACAGGGGAAAGCTCCTACAATGAGCAGTTCTTC.

This clone was detected only a few times. This chain joins TRBV19 and TRBJ1-4, with D unclear. This CDR3 comprises 15 residues. Looked up from germline, CDR1 is LNHDA and CDR2 is SQIVND (reference sequence). The V and J ends lost 5 bases and 4 bases respectively, with 14 bases between them. The CDR3 is CASSDVAVNNEKLFF. CDR3 sequence (DNA): TGTGCCAGTAGTGATGTCGCAGTGAATAATGAAAAACTGTTTTTT.

The V and J genes are TRBV5-1 and TRBJ2-3, with TRBD1 matching over 8 bases. V was pared by 3 bases and J by 2 bases, with 5 bases of the junction left unmatched. The CDR3 extends over 15 amino acids. In germline, CDR1 is SGHRS, CDR2 YFSETQ. The CDR3 DNA follows: TGCGCCAGCAGCTCCGGACAGGGAGTCACAGATACGCAGTATTTT. Translation: CASSSGQGVTDTQYF.

This clone was counted only a few times. This chain connects TRBV9 to TRBJ2-2; D possibly corresponds to TRBD1 (6 bases). Germline-derived CDR1 and CDR2 are SGDLS and YYNGEE. The CDR3 consists of 15 residues. V was shortened by 4 bases and J by 4 bases, with 14 bases between the two germline ends. The CDR3 region has the DNA TGTGCCAGCAGCTCACAGGGATTCGGCACCGGGGAGCTGTTTTTT. Encoded protein: CASSSQGFGTGELFF.

The rearrangement joins TRBV29-1 to TRBJ2-2, with TRBD1 identical over 12 bases. The CDR3 extends over 16 amino acids. V trimming: 3 bases; J trimming: 6 bases; junction bases outside the gene matches: 8. The germline CDR1 and CDR2 sequences are SQVTM and ANQGSEA. As DNA, the CDR3 is TGCAGCGTTGATGGTCGGGACAGGGGGCGCGCCGGGGAGCTGTTTTTT. The encoded protein is CSVDGRDRGRAGELFF.

V gene TRBV6-4 combines with J gene TRBJ2-3, with 7 bases that match TRBD1. Germline CDR1 reads MRHNA; CDR2 reads SNTAGT. The CDR3 loop spans 16 amino acids. Losses at the gene ends were 2 bases for V and 0 bases for J; bases not matched to a gene: 5. The CDR3 sequence: CASSDSRTGSTDTQYF. For the CDR3, the DNA is TGTGCCAGCAGTGACAGCAGGACAGGAAGCACAGATACGCAGTATTTT.

The chain has TRBV15 and TRBJ2-7; TRBD1 matches at 12 bases. The V gene end was trimmed by 3 bases and the J gene end by 3 bases; junction bases not matched to a gene: 3. Germline values: CDR1 LNHNV, CDR2 YYDKDF (reference sequence). This CDR3 is 15 amino acids long. CDR3 bases: TGTGCCACCAGCAGGGGGACAGGGGGCCGCTACGAGCAGTACTTC. Encoded protein: CATSRGTGGRYEQYF.

This clone was picked up a small number of times. The chain uses TRBV7-8 and TRBJ1-4; D not resolved. The CDR3 runs 15 residues. Germline CDR1 reads SGHVS; CDR2 reads FQNEAQ. The V gene lost 8 bases and the J gene lost 0 bases, with 13 bases spanning the gap. CDR3 in DNA: TGTGCCAGCTCCCGGAGCCAGTCAACTAATGAAAAACTGTTTTTT. Protein product: CASSRSQSTNEKLFF.

This sequence joins TRBV10-3 and TRBJ1-1; D is uncertain. Trimming removed 4 bases at V and 3 bases at J, with 6 bases between. Germline assignment: CDR1 ENHRY and CDR2 SYGVKD. The CDR3 runs to 12 residues. The CDR3 DNA is TGTGCCATCAGTGGGAGGGACACTGAAGCTTTCTTT. Its translation is CAISGRDTEAFF.

The gene calls are TRBV30 and TRBJ1-5; unclear D gene. Trimming cost V 8 bases and J 5 bases, with 13 bases left between them. The CDR3 has 12 amino acids. Germline-derived CDR1 and CDR2 are GTSNPN and SVGIG (reference sequence). CDR3 coding DNA: TGTGCCGCCAGGATTTCTCATCAGCCCCAGCATTTT. Its protein is CAARISHQPQHF.